Following are 17 T cell receptor beta chains from one sample sequenced in a study of CD8+ T cells in alopecia areata. This sample's treatment: oral pan-JAK inhibitor, 5-10 mg twice daily. Following RNA extraction, reverse transcription yielded cDNA that acted as the sequencing template. The repertoire was sequenced with immunoSEQ multiplex PCR; TCRdb's copy has only in-frame clones and lacks some. There are 150,000 to 200,000 clones in the sample; more than 50% occur only once, and approximately 0.97% lies in the top ten. The material was CD4+ T cells sorted from blood, obtained at week 24, from a patient treated with tofacitinib. These receptors came from a human donor with alopecia areata.

This chain links TRBV7-6 with TRBJ2-3, with D tentatively TRBD1 or TRBD2 (6 bases each). The V and J ends lost 1 base and 1 base respectively, with 21 bases between them. The CDR3 is made up of 19 amino acids. CDR1 SGHVS and CDR2 FNYEAQ come from the germline V gene. CDR3 in amino acids: CASSLDAFGGSVGTDTQYF. In nucleotides, the CDR3 is TGTGCCAGCAGCTTAGATGCGTTCGGGGGCTCGGTAGGCACAGATACGCAGTATTTT.

The V gene is TRBV27, the J gene TRBJ2-5, with 7 bases aligning to TRBD2. Germline loops: CDR1 MNHEY, CDR2 SMNVEV (reference sequence). V dropped 6 bases and J dropped 5; count of bases not matched to a gene: 6. The CDR3 length is 13 residues. CDR3 bases: TGTGCCAGCAGGCCCGGACTAGTGGAGACCCAGTACTTC. It is translated as CASRPGLVETQYF.

The chain combines TRBV2 with TRBJ1-1; no clear D gene. V lost 7 bases and J lost 1, with 10 bases in between. Germline values: CDR1 SNHLY, CDR2 FYNNEI. There are 13 residues in the CDR3. The CDR3 nucleotides are TGTGCCAGCACGGTACGGGGGAACACTGAAGCTTTCTTT. Its protein product is CASTVRGNTEAFF.

The rearrangement links TRBV9 to TRBJ2-1, with D possibly being TRBD2 (6 bases). V lost 0 bases and J lost 8, with 9 bases in between. Germline V gene lookup returns CDR1 SGDLS and CDR2 YYNGEE. CDR3 length: 13 amino acids. CDR3 DNA sequence: TGTGCCAGCAGCGTAGACCCTAGCGATGAGCAGTTCTTC. Residues: CASSVDPSDEQFF.

The CDR3 sequence: CASSPDRAYGYTF. The DNA for the CDR3 is TGTGCCAGCAGCCCGGACAGGGCGTATGGCTACACCTTC. The genes are TRBV6-6 and TRBJ1-2; 8 bases are shared with TRBD1. CDR1 MNHNY and CDR2 SVGAGI come from the germline V gene (reference sequence). The CDR3 consists of 13 residues. V gave up 6 bases and J gave up 5 bases; unmatched junction bases: 5.

The rearrangement joins TRBV5-1 to TRBJ2-3, with 7 bases that match TRBD1. From germline, CDR1 is SGHRS and CDR2 YFSETQ. This CDR3 region has 16 residues. Trimming removed 6 bases from V and 6 bases from J; junction bases left unmatched: 16. The CDR3 region is CASNPGPGTADDTQYF. The CDR3 DNA is TGCGCCAGCAACCCGGGGCCAGGGACAGCAGACGATACGCAGTATTTT.

The rearrangement joins TRBV30 to TRBJ1-1; 9 nucleotides align to TRBD1. Germline lookup yields CDR1 GTSNPN and CDR2 SVGIG (reference sequence). V lost 2 bases, J lost 6 bases, and 10 bases stayed unmatched. CDR3 length equals 15 residues. CDR3 DNA: TGTGCCTGGAGTAACGTGGGACAGGGTTTCGCTGAAGCTTTCTTT. Amino acid sequence: CAWSNVGQGFAEAFF.

This clone was seen more than once but under ten times. The chain combines TRBV5-6 with TRBJ1-6; no firm D call. CDR1 is SGHDT, CDR2 YYEEEE, per germline. V lost 2 bases to trimming and J lost 7 bases, with 7 bases between them. CDR3 length: 13 residues. CDR3 DNA sequence: TGTGCCAGCAGCTTCCAGGAGAATTCACCCCTCCACTTT. Protein sequence: CASSFQENSPLHF.

This sequence joins TRBV7-6 and TRBJ2-5; D uncertain. This CDR3 has 14 amino acids. The V end was cut by 5 bases, the J end by 1 base, with 11 bases between. The germline V gene encodes CDR1 SGHVS and CDR2 FNYEAQ. The DNA for the CDR3 is TGTGCCAGCAGCATGACCTCAATCCAAGAGACCCAGTACTTC. Translating gives CASSMTSIQETQYF.

This chain uses TRBV23-1 with TRBJ1-6; TRBD1 matches at 10 bases. TRBV23-1 is given ORF status, its function remaining uncertain. J gave up 6 bases and V 7 bases, and 6 bases lay outside the gene matches. This CDR3 is built from 15 residues. As DNA, the CDR3 is TGCGCCAGCAAAGTTCGGGACAGGGGTAATTCACCCCTCCACTTT. It yields the protein CASKVRDRGNSPLHF.

In this sample, this clone turned up a few times. The V call is TRBV11-2, the J call TRBJ2-3, with a tentative D call TRBD2 (6 bases). V shed 8 bases and J shed 2 bases, with 23 bases lying between them. The CDR3 totals 17 residues. Germline assignment: CDR1 SGHAT and CDR2 FQNNGV. The DNA of the CDR3 is TGTGCCAGCCGTCCTGACCCCGCGGGGAAGAACACAGATACGCAGTATTTT. Its protein is CASRPDPAGKNTDTQYF.

The rearrangement uses TRBV11-2 and TRBJ1-2, with D hard to call. V was shortened by 5 bases and J by 4 bases, with 8 bases between the two germline ends. The CDR3 length is 12 residues. CDR1 and CDR2 from the germline V gene are SGHAT and FQNNGV. The CDR3 region has the DNA TGTGCCAGCAGCGCGGACGGCTATGGCTACACCTTC. It translates to CASSADGYGYTF.

V gene TRBV25-1 combines with J gene TRBJ1-2; D is unresolved. Germline V lookup: CDR1 MGHDK, CDR2 SYGVNS. The CDR3 is 16 amino acids. V lost 3 bases and J lost 3, with 17 bases in between. This CDR3 is CASSDPTLGRDYGYTF. The CDR3 DNA reads TGTGCCAGCAGTGACCCGACCCTTGGGCGGGACTATGGCTACACCTTC.

V and J are TRBV29-1 and TRBJ2-7; a weak D match, TRBD2 (5 bases). Germline V gives CDR1 SQVTM, CDR2 ANQGSEA. The CDR3 runs 14 residues. Trimming took 4 bases from V and 2 from J, leaving 15 bases between them. The CDR3 DNA is TGCAGCGTTGGCGGATCGGGGAAACCCTACGAGCAGTACTTC. Its protein is CSVGGSGKPYEQYF.

The rearrangement joins TRBV27 to TRBJ1-6; D unresolved. The CDR3 covers 14 residues. The germline CDR1 and CDR2 sequences are MNHEY and SMNVEV (reference sequence). The V and J ends lost 6 bases and 9 bases respectively, with 15 bases between them. In nucleotides, the CDR3 is TGTGCCAGCAGCCTAAAACCCCCGGGTTCACCCCTCCACTTT. Amino acid sequence: CASSLKPPGSPLHF.

The chain combines TRBV29-1 with TRBJ2-2; 7 nucleotides line up with TRBD1. Germline V gene data show CDR1 as SQVTM and CDR2 as ANQGSEA. J lost 0 bases, V lost 7 bases, and 5 bases had no gene match. This CDR3 spans 14 amino acids. The CDR3 region is CSGKGTANTGELFF. CDR3 DNA: TGCAGCGGGAAGGGGACAGCGAACACCGGGGAGCTGTTTTTT.

This chain connects TRBV30 to TRBJ1-1; no clear D gene. Germline CDR1 reads GTSNPN; CDR2 reads SVGIG (reference sequence). Trimming took off 0 bases at V and 1 base at J, with 6 bases between the two ends. This CDR3 is 13 amino acids long. The CDR3 DNA reads as TGTGCCTGGAGTGTATGGGGGAACACTGAAGCTTTCTTT. Residues: CAWSVWGNTEAFF.